These 8 T cell receptor beta chains were sequenced from one sample in a study of metastatic and nonmetastatic thyroid tumors. Every patient was untreated before thyroid surgery. TCRdb used MiXCR to call clones anew from the PCR reads. The table includes 35,000 to 40,000 clones, around 28% detected once. Sequencing was performed on blood. The receptors were gathered from a male donor with papillary thyroid cancer or a benign thyroid nodule (not recorded which). Some clones in this sample may be carry-over from other donors' samples.

The chain carries TRBV6-5 and TRBJ2-6; D is ambiguous. The germline gives CDR1 MNHEY, CDR2 SVGAGI. Trimming cost V 1 base and J 0 bases, with 4 bases left between them. This CDR3 region has 15 residues. In DNA, the CDR3 is TGTGCCAGCAGTTACTTGAGCTCTGGGGCCAACGTCCTGACTTTC. Amino acids: CASSYLSSGANVLTF.

CDR3 sequence: CSAPTSTFTDTQYF. The CDR3 DNA reads as TGCAGTGCCCCGACTAGCACTTTCACAGATACGCAGTATTTT. V and J are TRBV20-1 and TRBJ2-3, with TRBD2 identical over 7 bases. The CDR3 has 14 residues. V gave up 6 bases and J gave up 2 bases; unmatched junction bases: 8. CDR1 DFQATT and CDR2 SNEGSKA come from the germline V gene (reference sequence).

The chain links TRBV11-2 to TRBJ1-6; D is undetermined. V gave up 1 base and J gave up 8 bases, with 3 bases separating them. Germline values: CDR1 SGHAT, CDR2 FQNNGV. The CDR3 is 12 residues long. This CDR3 is CASSLVHSPLHF. As DNA, the CDR3 is TGTGCCAGCAGCTTAGTCCATTCACCCCTCCACTTT.

This clone was recorded many times. The rearrangement uses TRBV20-1 and TRBJ2-7, with 7 bases aligning to TRBD2. The CDR3 length is 13 residues. Germline V gives CDR1 DFQATT, CDR2 SNEGSKA (reference sequence). Trimming cost V 6 bases and J 1 base; bases outside gene matches: 6. This chain's CDR3 is CSAHERGSYEQYF. CDR3 nucleotide sequence: TGCAGTGCCCATGAGCGGGGTTCCTACGAGCAGTACTTC.

This chain uses TRBV24-1 with TRBJ1-2; D call uncertain. V shed 4 bases and J shed 0 bases, with 11 bases lying between them. Germline V CDR1 and CDR2: KGHDR, SFDVKD. CDR3 length: 15 residues. The CDR3 bases are TGTGCCACCAGTGAAACAGTCCATCCTAACTATGGCTACACCTTC. Translating it yields CATSETVHPNYGYTF.

This clone was detected only a few times. V usage is TRBV6-1 and J usage is TRBJ1-3, with 9 bases identical to TRBD1. The ends lost 11 bases at V and 8 bases at J; junction bases unmatched: 7. The CDR3 has 12 residues. Germline V gives CDR1 MNHNS, CDR2 SASEGT. DNA of the CDR3: TGTGCCGGACAGGGGTTTAGTGACACCATATATTTT. Its protein is CAGQGFSDTIYF.

This clone has a count of ten or more. The CDR3 spells CSTWGLGALGYTF. CDR3 in DNA: TGCAGCACATGGGGGCTAGGAGCACTCGGCTACACCTTC. The chain couples TRBV20-1 to TRBJ1-2, with a possible D match to TRBD1 (6 bases). CDR3 size: 13 residues. From germline, CDR1 is DFQATT and CDR2 SNEGSKA (reference sequence).

This clone occurred a few times. The rearrangement joins TRBV6-2 or TRBV6-3 to TRBJ2-3, with 10 positions matching TRBD2. This CDR3 region has 13 residues. Germline trimming cut 6 bases from V and 8 bases from J; bases unmatched to any gene: 5. CDR1 is MNHEY and CDR2 is SVGEGT in the germline V gene. The CDR3 DNA sequence: TGTGCCAGCAGGTCTAGCGGGAGACCTACGCAGTATTTT. Its translation is CASRSSGRPTQYF.